These 6 T cell receptor beta chains share one sample of origin, sequenced in a study of Graves' ophthalmopathy and Graves' hyperthyroidism. As the template, RNA transcripts were used to amplify TCR beta CDR3 regions. An initial RT-PCR round employing HTBI primers preceded a second-round multiplex PCR. Using its own MiXCR run on the multiplex PCR reads, TCRdb lists one record per CDR3 protein. The sample contains about 340,000 distinct CDR3 sequences, roughly a sixth of which appear only once. The material sequenced was peripheral blood. These receptors all come from an adult man with Graves' ophthalmopathy.

The rearrangement uses TRBV10-3 and TRBJ1-6; unclear D gene. Trimming removed 0 bases from V and 9 bases from J, with 15 bases in between. The CDR3 totals 16 residues. Germline assignment: CDR1 ENHRY and CDR2 SYGVKD. The chain's CDR3 is CAISESVAGVGSPLHF. The CDR3 coding sequence is TGTGCCATCAGTGAGTCGGTGGCTGGGGTGGGTTCACCCCTCCACTTT.

At least ten counts were recorded for this clonotype. The J gene is TRBJ1-2, the V gene TRBV20-1; D is uncertain. The CDR3 consists of 12 residues. Deletions cut 3 bases from V and 4 bases from J, with 9 bases between. In germline, CDR1 is DFQATT, CDR2 SNEGSKA (reference sequence). CDR3 region: CSASQASYGYTF. CDR3 sequence (DNA): TGCAGTGCTAGCCAGGCTAGCTATGGCTACACCTTC.

There are many counts of this clonotype. V and J are TRBV3-1 and TRBJ2-7, with TRBD1 matching 8 bases. V was pared by 1 base and J by 7 bases, with 3 bases of the junction left unmatched. The CDR3 length is 13 residues. Germline loops: CDR1 LGHDT, CDR2 YNNKEL (reference sequence). CDR3 residues: CASSQGTGREQYF. CDR3 nucleotide sequence: TGTGCCAGCAGCCAAGGGACAGGGAGAGAGCAGTACTTC.

Many counts were recorded for this clonotype. A junction end diverges from the germline sequence, so it may reflect a read error. This chain connects TRBV15 to TRBJ1-5; possible D gene TRBD1, 5 bases. Germline V gene sequence: CDR1 LNHNV, CDR2 YYDKDF (reference sequence). The CDR3 totals 15 residues. The CDR3 sequence is CATSRDQGGNRPQHF. Written as DNA, the CDR3 is TGTGCCACCAGCAGAGACCAGGGTGGGAATCGGCCCCAGCATTTT.

This chain links TRBV7-2 with TRBJ2-7, with 8 bases identical to TRBD1. Germline values: CDR1 SGHTA, CDR2 FQGNSA. V was pared by 5 bases and J by 2 bases, with 5 bases of the junction left unmatched. The CDR3 is 14 residues long. Written as DNA, the CDR3 is TGTGCCAGCAGCCCAGGGGGCTTCACCTACGAGCAGTACTTC. It specifies CASSPGGFTYEQYF.

Ten or more counts support this clonotype. The chain combines TRBV7-4 with TRBJ2-7, with D maybe TRBD1 (6 bases). Germline CDR1 is SGHVT and CDR2 is SQSDAQ. The V and J ends lost 2 bases and 6 bases respectively, with 17 bases between them. This CDR3 spans 15 amino acids. CDR3 DNA sequence: TGTGCCAGCAGCTTACCGCAGGGGTCCAGGTGCGAGCAGTACTTC. Amino acids: CASSLPQGSRCEQYF.